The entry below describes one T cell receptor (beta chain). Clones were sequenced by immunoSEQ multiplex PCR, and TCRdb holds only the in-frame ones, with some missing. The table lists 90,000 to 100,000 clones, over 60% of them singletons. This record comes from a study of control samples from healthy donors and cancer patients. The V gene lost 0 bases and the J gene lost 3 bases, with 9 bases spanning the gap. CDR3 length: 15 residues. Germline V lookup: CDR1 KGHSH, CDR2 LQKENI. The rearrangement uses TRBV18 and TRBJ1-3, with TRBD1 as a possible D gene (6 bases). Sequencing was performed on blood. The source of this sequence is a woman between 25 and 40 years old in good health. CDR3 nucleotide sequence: TGTGCCAGCTCACCACCGGGGGGCAATGGAAACACCATATATTTT. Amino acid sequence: CASSPPGGNGNTIYF.